The TCR beta chain described here comes from a study of CD8 T cells in Susac syndrome. Study findings and constraints: The study recognized that its TCR sequencing and HLA analysis covered a relatively small number of individuals.

Notes on this clonotype: What it binds is not known.

When the RNA was reverse transcribed, random hexamers were used with an input of about 0.5 to 1 ug. The TCR beta CDR3 was amplified by immunoSEQ multiplex PCR across 54 Vbeta, 13 Jbeta. TCRdb re-called the immunoSEQ multiplex PCR reads through MiXCR, storing one row per CDR3 protein. Of about 150,000 distinct CDR3 sequences in the sample, 90% to 95% were seen once. V was cut by 4 bases and J by 4 bases, with 13 bases left in between. There are 13 residues in the CDR3. CDR1 SQVTM and CDR2 ANQGSEA come from the germline V gene. The sequence was obtained from a human donor with multiple sclerosis. Material: CD8+ T cells from PBMCs. J is TRBJ1-1 and V is TRBV29-1, with D unresolved. As DNA, the CDR3 is TGCAGCGTTGGGCCAGGAGAGATCACTGAAGCTTTCTTT. The encoded protein is CSVGPGEITEAFF.